The clone carrying this TCR beta chain was detected only a few times. The antigen remains unidentified. The sample is drawn from a study of CD8 T cells in ankylosing spondylitis. TCRdb re-derived calls from the 5' RACE reads in MiXCR, one entry per CDR3 protein. The sample records a few hundred thousand distinct CDR3 sequences, approximately 20% being singletons. Notes on the study in general: Matched synovial fluid from ankylosing spondylitis patients was reported to be enriched for disease-linked clones. Ankylosing spondylitis blood seemed to carry a telltale TCR beta motif made of eight highly homologous variants. Researchers report that disease-linked clones proved CD8+ and relatively rare in peripheral blood.

Germline assignment: CDR1 GTSNPN and CDR2 SVGIG (reference sequence). The CDR3 runs to 17 residues. V lost 1 base and J lost 2; bases outside the gene matches: 9. Material: blood, either unsorted or a sorted T cell fraction (not recorded which). The V and J genes are TRBV30 and TRBJ1-5; 9 bases are shared with TRBD1. This clonotype originated in a male donor with ankylosing spondylitis. CDR3 loop: CAWSGGGTGGGNQPQHF. The CDR3 coding sequence is TGTGCCTGGAGTGGGGGGGGAACAGGGGGCGGCAATCAGCCCCAGCATTTT.